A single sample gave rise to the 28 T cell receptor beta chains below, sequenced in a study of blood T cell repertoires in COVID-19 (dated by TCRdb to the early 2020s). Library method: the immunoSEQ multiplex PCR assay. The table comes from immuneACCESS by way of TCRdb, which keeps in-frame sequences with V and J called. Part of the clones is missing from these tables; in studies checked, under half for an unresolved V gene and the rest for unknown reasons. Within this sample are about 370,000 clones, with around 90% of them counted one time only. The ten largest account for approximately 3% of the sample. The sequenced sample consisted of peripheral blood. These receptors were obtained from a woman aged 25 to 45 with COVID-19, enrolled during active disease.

In DNA, the CDR3 is TGTGCCACCAGCTCCGGATACAGTACAAACGCCCAAGAGACCCAGTACTTC. Encoded protein: CATSSGYSTNAQETQYF. The V call is TRBV15, the J call TRBJ2-5; no firm D call. Trimming pared 5 bases from V and 1 base from J, leaving 20 bases between. Germline V lookup: CDR1 LNHNV, CDR2 YYDKDF (reference sequence). This CDR3 is built from 17 residues.

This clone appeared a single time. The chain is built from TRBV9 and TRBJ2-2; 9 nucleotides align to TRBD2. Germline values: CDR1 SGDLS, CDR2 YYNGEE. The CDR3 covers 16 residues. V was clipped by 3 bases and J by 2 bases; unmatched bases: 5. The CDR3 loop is CASSALGTSNTGELFF. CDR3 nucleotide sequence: TGTGCCAGCAGCGCCCTCGGGACTAGCAACACCGGGGAGCTGTTTTTT. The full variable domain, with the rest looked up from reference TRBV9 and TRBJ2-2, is DSGVTQTPKHLITATGQRVTLRCSPRSGDLSVYWYQQSLDQGLQFLIQYYNGEERAKGNILERFSAQQFPDLHSELNLSSLELGDSALYFCASSALGTSNTGELFFGEGSRLTVL.

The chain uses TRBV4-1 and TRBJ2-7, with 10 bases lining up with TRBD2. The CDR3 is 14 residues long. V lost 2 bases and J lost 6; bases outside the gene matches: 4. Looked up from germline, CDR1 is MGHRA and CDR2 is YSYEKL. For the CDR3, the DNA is TGCGCCAGCAGCCAAAGCGGGGGGGCTGGCGAGCAGTACTTC. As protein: CASSQSGGAGEQYF.

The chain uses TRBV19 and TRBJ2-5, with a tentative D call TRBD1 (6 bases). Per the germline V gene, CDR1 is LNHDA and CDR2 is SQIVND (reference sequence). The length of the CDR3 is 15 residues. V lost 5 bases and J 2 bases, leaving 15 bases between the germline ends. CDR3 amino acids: CASSFRQVPQETQYF. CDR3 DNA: TGTGCCAGTAGTTTCCGACAGGTCCCACAAGAGACCCAGTACTTC.

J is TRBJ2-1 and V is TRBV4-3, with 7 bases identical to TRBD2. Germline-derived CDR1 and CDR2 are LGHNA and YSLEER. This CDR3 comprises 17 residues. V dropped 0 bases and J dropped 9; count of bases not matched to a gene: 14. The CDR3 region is CASSQDHAGLVRGEQFF. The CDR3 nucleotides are TGCGCCAGCAGCCAAGATCATGCCGGACTAGTGAGGGGTGAGCAGTTCTTC.

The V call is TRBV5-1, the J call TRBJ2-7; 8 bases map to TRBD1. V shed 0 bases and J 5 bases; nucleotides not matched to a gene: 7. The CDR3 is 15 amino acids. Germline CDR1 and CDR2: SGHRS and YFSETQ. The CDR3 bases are TGCGCCAGCAGCTTGGAGGCGGGACAGGAGGACGAGCAGTACTTC. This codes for CASSLEAGQEDEQYF.

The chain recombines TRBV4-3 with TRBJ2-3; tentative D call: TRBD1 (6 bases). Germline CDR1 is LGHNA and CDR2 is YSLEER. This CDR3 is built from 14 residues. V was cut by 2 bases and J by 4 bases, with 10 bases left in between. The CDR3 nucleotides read TGCGCCAGCAGCCAATTTGCAGGGGCAGATACGCAGTATTTT. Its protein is CASSQFAGADTQYF.

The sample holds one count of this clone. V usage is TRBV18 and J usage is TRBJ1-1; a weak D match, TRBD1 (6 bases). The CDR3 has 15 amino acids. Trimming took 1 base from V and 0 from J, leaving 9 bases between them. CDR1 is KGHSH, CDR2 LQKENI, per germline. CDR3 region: CASSPQGVLNTEAFF. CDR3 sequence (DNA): TGTGCCAGCTCACCACAGGGGGTGTTGAACACTGAAGCTTTCTTT.

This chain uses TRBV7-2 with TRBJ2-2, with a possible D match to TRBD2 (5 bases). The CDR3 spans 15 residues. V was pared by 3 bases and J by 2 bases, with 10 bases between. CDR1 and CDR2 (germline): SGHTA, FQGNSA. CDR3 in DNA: TGTGCCAGCAGCTTCTTCGGGATAAACACCGGGGAGCTGTTTTTT. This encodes CASSFFGINTGELFF.

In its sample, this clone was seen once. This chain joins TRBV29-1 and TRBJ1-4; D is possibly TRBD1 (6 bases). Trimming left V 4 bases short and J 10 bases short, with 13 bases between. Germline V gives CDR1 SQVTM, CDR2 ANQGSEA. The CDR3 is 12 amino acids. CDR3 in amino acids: CSVVGGARKLFF. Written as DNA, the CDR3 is TGCAGCGTTGTTGGGGGCGCGAGAAAACTGTTTTTT.

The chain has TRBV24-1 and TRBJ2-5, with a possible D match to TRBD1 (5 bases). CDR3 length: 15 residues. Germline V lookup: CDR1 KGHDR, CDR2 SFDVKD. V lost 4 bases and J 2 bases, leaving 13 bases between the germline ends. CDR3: CATSDQTVGQETQYF. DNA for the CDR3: TGTGCCACCAGTGACCAGACAGTTGGACAAGAGACCCAGTACTTC.

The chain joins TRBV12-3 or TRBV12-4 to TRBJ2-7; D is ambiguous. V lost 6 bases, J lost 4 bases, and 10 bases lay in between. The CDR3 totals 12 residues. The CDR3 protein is CASSLPGYEQYF. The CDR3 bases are TGTGCCAGCAGCCTACCCGGTTACGAGCAGTACTTC.

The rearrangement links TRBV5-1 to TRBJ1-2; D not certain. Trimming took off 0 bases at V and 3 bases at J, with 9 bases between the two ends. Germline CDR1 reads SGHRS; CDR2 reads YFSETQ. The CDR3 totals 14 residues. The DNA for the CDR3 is TGCGCCAGCAGCTTGGCCGGGTCCTACTATGGCTACACCTTC. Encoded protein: CASSLAGSYYGYTF.

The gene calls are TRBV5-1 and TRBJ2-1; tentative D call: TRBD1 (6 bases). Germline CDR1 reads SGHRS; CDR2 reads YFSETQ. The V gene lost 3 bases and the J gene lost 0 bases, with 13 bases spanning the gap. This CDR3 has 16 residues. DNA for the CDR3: TGCGCCAGCAGCTATACAGGGTTCAGCTCCTACAATGAGCAGTTCTTC. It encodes CASSYTGFSSYNEQFF.

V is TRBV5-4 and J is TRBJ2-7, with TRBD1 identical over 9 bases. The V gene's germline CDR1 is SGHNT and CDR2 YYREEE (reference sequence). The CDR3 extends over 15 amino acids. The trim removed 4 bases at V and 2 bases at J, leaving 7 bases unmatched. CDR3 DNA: TGTGCCAGCAGCCCCGGGACAGGGATTGCCTACGAGCAGTACTTC. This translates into CASSPGTGIAYEQYF.

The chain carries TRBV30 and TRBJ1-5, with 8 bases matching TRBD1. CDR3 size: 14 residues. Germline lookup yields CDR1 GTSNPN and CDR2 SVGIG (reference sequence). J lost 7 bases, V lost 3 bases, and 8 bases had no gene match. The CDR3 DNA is TGTGCCTGGAGCGAGGGGACAGGCCTCCAGCCCCAGCATTTT. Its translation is CAWSEGTGLQPQHF. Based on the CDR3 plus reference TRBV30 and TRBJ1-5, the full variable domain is SQTIHQWPATLVQPVGSPLSLECTVEGTSNPNLYWYRQAAGRGLQLLFYSVGIGQISSEVPQNLSASRPQDRQFILSSKKLLLSDSGFYLCAWSEGTGLQPQHFGDGTRLSIL.

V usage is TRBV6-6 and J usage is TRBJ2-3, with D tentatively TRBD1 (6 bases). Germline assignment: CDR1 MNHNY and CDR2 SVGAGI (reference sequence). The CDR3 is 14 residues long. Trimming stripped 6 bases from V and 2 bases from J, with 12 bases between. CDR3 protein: CASRLTGTTDTQYF. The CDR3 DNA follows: TGTGCCAGCAGACTTACAGGGACCACAGATACGCAGTATTTT.

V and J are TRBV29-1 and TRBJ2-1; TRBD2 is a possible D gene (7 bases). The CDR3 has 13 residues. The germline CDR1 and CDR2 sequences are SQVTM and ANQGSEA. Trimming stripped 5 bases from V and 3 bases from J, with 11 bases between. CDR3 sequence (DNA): TGCAGCGTTAGGGGGGGCCTCTACAATGAGCAGTTCTTC. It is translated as CSVRGGLYNEQFF.

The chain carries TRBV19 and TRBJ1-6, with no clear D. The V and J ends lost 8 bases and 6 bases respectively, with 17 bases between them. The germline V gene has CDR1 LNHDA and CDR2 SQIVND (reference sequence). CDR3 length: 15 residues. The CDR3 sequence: CASAPMGSLNSPLHF. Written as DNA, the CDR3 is TGTGCCAGTGCACCCATGGGCAGCCTTAATTCACCCCTCCACTTT. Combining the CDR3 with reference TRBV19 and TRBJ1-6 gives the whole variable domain DGGITQSPKYLFRKEGQNVTLSCEQNLNHDAMYWYRQDPGQGLRLIYYSQIVNDFQKGDIAEGYSVSREKKESFPLTVTSAQKNPTAFYLCASAPMGSLNSPLHFGNGTRLTVT.

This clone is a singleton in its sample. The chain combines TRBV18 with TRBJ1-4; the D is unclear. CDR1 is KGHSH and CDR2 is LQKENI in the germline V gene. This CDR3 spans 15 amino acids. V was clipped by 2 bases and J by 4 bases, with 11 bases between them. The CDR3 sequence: CASSPGLGDNEKLFF. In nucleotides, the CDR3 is TGTGCCAGCTCACCAGGGTTGGGAGATAATGAAAAACTGTTTTTT.

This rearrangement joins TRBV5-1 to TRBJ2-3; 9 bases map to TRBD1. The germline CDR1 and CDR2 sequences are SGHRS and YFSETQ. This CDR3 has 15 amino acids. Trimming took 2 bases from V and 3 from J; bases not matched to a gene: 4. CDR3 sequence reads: CASSFQGQGTDTQYF. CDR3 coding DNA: TGCGCCAGCAGCTTTCAGGGACAGGGAACAGATACGCAGTATTTT.

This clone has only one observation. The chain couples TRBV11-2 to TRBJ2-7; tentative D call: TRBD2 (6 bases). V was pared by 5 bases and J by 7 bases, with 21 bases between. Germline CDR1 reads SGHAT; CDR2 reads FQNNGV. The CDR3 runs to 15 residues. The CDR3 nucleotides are TGTGCCAGCAGCGGCCTCAGGGACTCGGCACGGGAGCAGTACTTC. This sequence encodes CASSGLRDSAREQYF.

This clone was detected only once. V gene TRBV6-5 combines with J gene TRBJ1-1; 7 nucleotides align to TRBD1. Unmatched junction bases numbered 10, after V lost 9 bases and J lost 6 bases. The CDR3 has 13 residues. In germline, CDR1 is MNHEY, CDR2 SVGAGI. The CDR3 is CASTATGISEAFF. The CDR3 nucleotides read TGTGCCAGTACGGCGACAGGGATATCTGAAGCTTTCTTT.

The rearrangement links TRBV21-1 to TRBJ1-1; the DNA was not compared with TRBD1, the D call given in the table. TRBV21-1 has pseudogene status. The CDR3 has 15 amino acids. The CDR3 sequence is CASSKGGPRPTEAFF. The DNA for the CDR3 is TGTGCCAGCAGCAAAGGGGGGCCCCGGCCCACTGAAGCTTTCTTT.

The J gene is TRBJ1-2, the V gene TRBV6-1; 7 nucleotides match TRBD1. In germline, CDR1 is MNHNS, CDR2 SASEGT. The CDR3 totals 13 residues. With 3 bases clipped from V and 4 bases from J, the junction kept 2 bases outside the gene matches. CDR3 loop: CASSERDSYGYTF. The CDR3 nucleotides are TGTGCCAGCAGTGAGAGGGACAGCTATGGCTACACCTTC.

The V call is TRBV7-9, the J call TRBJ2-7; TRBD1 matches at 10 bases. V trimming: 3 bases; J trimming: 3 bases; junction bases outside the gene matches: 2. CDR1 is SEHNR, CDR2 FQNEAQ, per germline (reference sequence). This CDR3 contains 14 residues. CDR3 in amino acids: CASSLTGGNYEQYF. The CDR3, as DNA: TGTGCCAGCAGCTTGACAGGGGGCAACTACGAGCAGTACTTC. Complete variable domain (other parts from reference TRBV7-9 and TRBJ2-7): DTGVSQNPRHKITKRGQNVTFRCDPISEHNRLYWYRQTLGQGPEFLTYFQNEAQLEKSRLLSDRFSAERPKGSFSTLEIQRTEQGDSAMYLCASSLTGGNYEQYFGPGTRLTVT.

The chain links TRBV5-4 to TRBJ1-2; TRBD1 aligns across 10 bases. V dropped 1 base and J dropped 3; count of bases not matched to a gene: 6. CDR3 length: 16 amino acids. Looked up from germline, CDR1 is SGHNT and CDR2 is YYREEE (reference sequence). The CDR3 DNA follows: TGTGCCAGCAGCTTGTCACGGGACAGGGGCGACTATGGCTACACCTTC. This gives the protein CASSLSRDRGDYGYTF.

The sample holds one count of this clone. The CDR3 coding sequence is TGTGCCAGCACGGGGAGAGGGTTCTCTCAGCCCCAGCATTTT. It is translated as CASTGRGFSQPQHF. The genes are TRBV6-5 and TRBJ1-5; D is unclear. The CDR3 has 14 amino acids. CDR1 is MNHEY, CDR2 SVGAGI, per germline. The germline V and J ends were trimmed by 7 bases and 6 bases, with 16 bases remaining between them.